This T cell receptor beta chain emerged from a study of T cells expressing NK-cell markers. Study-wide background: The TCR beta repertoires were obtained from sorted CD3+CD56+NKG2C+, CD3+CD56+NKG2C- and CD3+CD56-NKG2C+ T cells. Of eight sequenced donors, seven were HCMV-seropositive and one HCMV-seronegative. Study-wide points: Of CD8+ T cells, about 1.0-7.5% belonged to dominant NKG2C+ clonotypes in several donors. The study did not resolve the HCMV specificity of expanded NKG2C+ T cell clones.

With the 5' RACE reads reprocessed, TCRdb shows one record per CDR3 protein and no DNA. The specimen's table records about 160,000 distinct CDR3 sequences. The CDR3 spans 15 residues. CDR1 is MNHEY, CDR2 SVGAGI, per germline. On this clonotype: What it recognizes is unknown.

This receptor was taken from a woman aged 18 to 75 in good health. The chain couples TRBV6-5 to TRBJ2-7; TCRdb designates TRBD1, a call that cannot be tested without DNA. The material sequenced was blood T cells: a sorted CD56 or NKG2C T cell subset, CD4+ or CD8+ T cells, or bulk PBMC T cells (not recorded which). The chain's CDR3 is CASSYSRFPAWEQYF.